These 18 T cell receptor beta chains were all obtained from the same sample, sequenced in a study of T-cell reconstitution after alpha-beta-depleted transplantation in children. It was with unique molecular identifiers that the TCRbeta library was prepared. TCRdb itself ran the PCR reads through MiXCR, one entry per CDR3 protein. Of about 610,000 distinct CDR3 sequences in the sample, about 11% are singletons; the top ten hold about 4.3%. The source material was PBMCs from the stem cell graft donor, sampled from the stem cell graft. These receptor sequences come from a human donor who donated a stem cell graft to a child with acute myeloid leukemia.

In this sample, this clonotype turned up many times. The rearrangement uses TRBV29-1 and TRBJ2-1, with TRBD1 matching over 8 bases. Germline V gene sequence: CDR1 SQVTM, CDR2 ANQGSEA. The CDR3 spans 12 residues. V shed 5 bases and J 8 bases; nucleotides not matched to a gene: 5. Written as DNA, the CDR3 is TGCAGCGTTAAGCCAGGGGGCGATGAGCAGTTCTTC. This translates into CSVKPGGDEQFF.

The chain uses TRBV10-3 and TRBJ2-2, with 9 bases aligning to TRBD2. The CDR3 consists of 16 residues. V dropped 4 bases and J dropped 3; count of bases not matched to a gene: 6. Germline CDR1 and CDR2: ENHRY and SYGVKD. The CDR3 bases are TGTGCCATCAGTGGTAGCGGGAGTTACGACACCGGGGAGCTGTTTTTT. Translating gives CAISGSGSYDTGELFF.

This clonotype was counted at least ten times. This rearrangement joins TRBV12-3 or TRBV12-4 to TRBJ1-1; D perhaps matches TRBD1 (5 bases). This CDR3 has 13 amino acids. V dropped 1 base and J dropped 8 bases, with 11 bases sitting between them. CDR3 DNA sequence: TGTGCCAGCAGTTTAGGGGGCCAGGGAGAAGCTTTCTTT. It is translated as CASSLGGQGEAFF.

V and J are TRBV20-1 and TRBJ1-2, with a tentative D call TRBD1 (5 bases). This CDR3 comprises 12 residues. Germline-derived CDR1 and CDR2 are DFQATT and SNEGSKA (reference sequence). Trimming shortened V by 6 bases and J by 4 bases, and 12 bases separated the two germline ends. The CDR3 spells CSAAEGSYGYTF. CDR3 sequence (DNA): TGCAGTGCCGCAGAGGGGTCCTATGGCTACACCTTC.

Many counts were recorded for this clonotype. V and J are TRBV4-2 and TRBJ2-1; the D gene is possibly TRBD2 (5 bases). The ends were cut back, 1 base at V and 3 bases at J, with 7 bases in the middle. From germline, CDR1 is LGHNA and CDR2 YNFKEQ. The CDR3 contains 14 residues. DNA for the CDR3: TGTGCCAGCAGCCAAGTCGGACTCTACAATGAGCAGTTCTTC. Its protein is CASSQVGLYNEQFF.

The chain carries TRBV3-1 and TRBJ2-7, with TRBD2 identical over 12 bases. The germline CDR1 and CDR2 sequences are LGHDT and YNNKEL (reference sequence). The J segment lost 5 bases and the V segment lost 3 bases, leaving 5 bases of the junction unmatched. The CDR3 has 15 residues. This CDR3 reads CASSQRTSGNHEQYF. The CDR3 DNA follows: TGTGCCAGCAGCCAGCGGACTAGCGGGAACCACGAGCAGTACTTC.

This clonotype was recorded a few times. The V and J genes are TRBV6-5 and TRBJ1-5, with D uncertain. Per the germline V gene, CDR1 is MNHEY and CDR2 is SVGAGI. This CDR3 region has 15 residues. The V and J ends lost 6 bases and 5 bases respectively, with 17 bases between them. DNA of the CDR3: TGTGCCAGCAGCTACCCGGGCCTCGTAGATCAGCCCCAGCATTTT. Its protein product is CASSYPGLVDQPQHF.

V usage is TRBV27 and J usage is TRBJ1-1; TRBD1 matches at 7 bases. The V and J ends lost 5 bases and 1 base, in that order; junction bases with no gene match: 7. Looked up from germline, CDR1 is MNHEY and CDR2 is SMNVEV (reference sequence). The CDR3 loop spans 15 amino acids. CDR3 sequence reads: CASSVGQTRNTEAFF. Here the CDR3 DNA reads TGTGCCAGCAGTGTGGGACAGACTAGGAACACTGAAGCTTTCTTT.

The genes are TRBV30 and TRBJ2-7; 10 nucleotides match TRBD2. This CDR3 has 15 amino acids. Germline V gene sequence: CDR1 GTSNPN, CDR2 SVGIG (reference sequence). With V trimmed by 0 bases and J by 3 bases, 5 bases remained unmatched. CDR3 protein: CAWSVPPSGSYEQYF. The CDR3 DNA follows: TGTGCCTGGAGTGTACCCCCTAGCGGGAGCTACGAGCAGTACTTC. Together with reference TRBV30 and TRBJ2-7, the CDR3 gives the full variable domain: SQTIHQWPATLVQPVGSPLSLECTVEGTSNPNLYWYRQAAGRGLQLLFYSVGIGQISSEVPQNLSASRPQDRQFILSSKKLLLSDSGFYLCAWSVPPSGSYEQYFGPGTRLTVT.

This clonotype was detected only a few times. The CDR3: CASSPGVAGASAGELFF. The CDR3, as DNA: TGTGCCAGCAGCCCCGGGGTAGCGGGAGCTTCCGCCGGGGAGCTGTTTTTT. The chain joins TRBV3-1 to TRBJ2-2; TRBD2 agrees at 9 bases. The CDR3 length is 17 residues. V was clipped by 4 bases and J by 6 bases; unmatched bases: 12. Per the germline V gene, CDR1 is LGHDT and CDR2 is YNNKEL (reference sequence).

This clonotype appeared many times. The J gene is TRBJ1-2, the V gene TRBV25-1, with TRBD1 matching over 7 bases. Germline CDR1 reads MGHDK; CDR2 reads SYGVNS. V was clipped by 4 bases and J by 5 bases; unmatched bases: 4. CDR3 length: 13 amino acids. CDR3 in amino acids: CASSGQGEYGYTF. CDR3 bases: TGTGCCAGCAGTGGCCAGGGGGAGTATGGCTACACCTTC.

The chain links TRBV6-4 to TRBJ1-2, with TRBD1 matching over 7 bases. In germline, CDR1 is MRHNA, CDR2 SNTAGT. The CDR3 is made up of 14 amino acids. With 6 bases clipped from V and 2 bases from J, the junction kept 6 bases outside the gene matches. As DNA, the CDR3 is TGTGCCAGCAGCCCATCGACAGGGAACTATGGCTACACCTTC. Protein product: CASSPSTGNYGYTF.

The V call is TRBV5-5, the J call TRBJ1-3; D gene ambiguous. Germline V lookup: CDR1 SGHKS, CDR2 YYEKEE (reference sequence). The CDR3 runs to 14 residues. Trimming stripped 4 bases from V and 5 bases from J, with 13 bases between. The CDR3 loop reads CASSQTTGRNTIYF. The DNA of the CDR3 is TGTGCCAGCAGCCAAACTACCGGACGAAACACCATATATTTT.

This clonotype was recorded at least ten times. The chain recombines TRBV4-2 with TRBJ2-3; D might be TRBD2 (6 bases). This CDR3 has 16 residues. V was pared by 0 bases and J by 2 bases, with 12 bases between. From germline, CDR1 is LGHNA and CDR2 YNFKEQ. CDR3: CASSQDSGLSTDTQYF. The CDR3 nucleotides read TGTGCCAGCAGCCAAGATTCGGGACTCTCCACAGATACGCAGTATTTT.

In this sample, this clonotype turned up many times. The chain recombines TRBV29-1 with TRBJ2-1; D assignment may be TRBD1 or TRBD2 (5 bases each). Germline lookup yields CDR1 SQVTM and CDR2 ANQGSEA. The CDR3 sequence is 12 residues long. V lost 8 bases and J lost 7, with 15 bases in between. The CDR3 is CSTEGLPNEQFF. As DNA, the CDR3 is TGCAGCACTGAGGGGCTACCTAATGAGCAGTTCTTC.

This clonotype was observed a few times. The chain combines TRBV20-1 with TRBJ2-7; possibly TRBD1 for D (6 bases). This CDR3 is built from 12 residues. Trimming took off 4 bases at V and 3 bases at J, with 10 bases between the two ends. Germline V gives CDR1 DFQATT, CDR2 SNEGSKA (reference sequence). The CDR3 nucleotides read TGCAGTGCTACGACAGGAGTCTACGAGCAGTACTTC. Protein product: CSATTGVYEQYF.

This clonotype was seen more than once but under ten times. CDR3 sequence: CASSPGGRSYGYTF. For the CDR3, the DNA is TGTGCCAGCAGCCCCGGGGGACGGTCCTATGGCTACACCTTC. This rearrangement joins TRBV12-3 or TRBV12-4 to TRBJ1-2, with D possibly matching TRBD1 (5 bases). Trimming cost V 6 bases and J 4 bases, with 15 bases left between them. The CDR3 covers 14 residues.

This clonotype was recorded a few times. The CDR3 protein is CSAQQDSNQPQHF. The CDR3 DNA reads TGCAGTGCTCAACAGGATAGCAATCAGCCCCAGCATTTT. The chain links TRBV20-1 to TRBJ1-5; D might be TRBD1 (5 bases). This CDR3 has 13 residues. Germline CDR1 DFQATT, CDR2 SNEGSKA (reference sequence). Trimming removed 5 bases at V and 0 bases at J, with 8 bases between.